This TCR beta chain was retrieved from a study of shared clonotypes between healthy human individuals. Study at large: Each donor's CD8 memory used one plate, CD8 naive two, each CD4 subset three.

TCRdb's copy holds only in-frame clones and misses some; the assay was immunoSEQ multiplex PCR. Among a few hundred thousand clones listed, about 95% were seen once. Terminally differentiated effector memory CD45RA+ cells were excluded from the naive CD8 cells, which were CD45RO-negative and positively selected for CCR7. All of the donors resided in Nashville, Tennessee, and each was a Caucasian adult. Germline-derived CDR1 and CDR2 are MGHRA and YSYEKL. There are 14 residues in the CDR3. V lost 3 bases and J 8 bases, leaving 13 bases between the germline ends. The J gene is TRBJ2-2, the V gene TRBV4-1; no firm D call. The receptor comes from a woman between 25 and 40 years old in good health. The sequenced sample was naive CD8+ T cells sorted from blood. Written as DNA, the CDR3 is TGCGCCAGCAGCCATCGATCTTCACCGGGGGAGCTGTTTTTT. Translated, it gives CASSHRSSPGELFF.